One sample yielded the 29 T cell receptor beta chains listed below, sequenced in a study of identical twins. Via MiXCR, TCRdb re-called the 5' RACE reads, giving one row per CDR3 protein. Of around 480,000 distinct CDR3 sequences listed, roughly an eighth are singletons. The same data also went into a second study, on yellow fever vaccine responses in identical twins.

Sequencing input: CD4+ T cells sorted from blood. The receptors were sampled from a woman under 30 in good health.

Many counts were recorded for this clonotype. The rearrangement joins TRBV12-3 or TRBV12-4 to TRBJ1-1; 11 bases fit TRBD1. This CDR3 comprises 15 residues. V gave up 4 bases and J gave up 7 bases; unmatched junction bases: 8. The CDR3 region is CASSSRDRGTHEAFF. The CDR3 DNA reads TGTGCCAGCAGTTCCCGGGACAGGGGGACCCATGAAGCTTTCTTT.

In its sample, this clonotype was seen a few times. V gene TRBV6-2 or TRBV6-3 combines with J gene TRBJ2-5, with 10 bases that match TRBD1. Germline V CDR1 and CDR2: MNHEY, SVGEGT. There are 13 residues in the CDR3. J gave up 6 bases and V 11 bases, and 9 bases lay outside the gene matches. The CDR3 reads CAGSGTGAKTQYF. CDR3 in DNA: TGTGCCGGCTCCGGGACAGGGGCGAAGACCCAGTACTTC.

The chain recombines TRBV5-1 with TRBJ2-2, with D perhaps TRBD2 (6 bases). Germline-derived CDR1 and CDR2 are SGHRS and YFSETQ. Trimming pared 4 bases from V and 5 bases from J, leaving 15 bases between. CDR3 size: 15 residues. The chain's CDR3 is CASSQAGIKTGELFF. The CDR3 DNA is TGCGCCAGCAGCCAAGCGGGCATAAAAACCGGGGAGCTGTTTTTT.

The rearrangement joins TRBV12-3 or TRBV12-4 to TRBJ1-4; no firm D call. The CDR3 totals 15 residues. The germline V and J ends were trimmed by 3 bases and 5 bases, with 13 bases remaining between them. The CDR3 nucleotides are TGTGCCAGCAGTTTTTCCCCCGGCGGGAATGAAAAACTGTTTTTT. It encodes CASSFSPGGNEKLFF.

The rearrangement uses TRBV5-1 and TRBJ2-1; TRBD2 matches 7 bases. With V trimmed by 2 bases and J by 9 bases, 8 bases remained unmatched. The CDR3 runs to 14 residues. Germline CDR1 SGHRS, CDR2 YFSETQ. Here the CDR3 DNA reads TGCGCCAGCAGCTTCCCATCCGGGGGGAGTGAGCAGTTCTTC. It translates to CASSFPSGGSEQFF.

The chain combines TRBV4-1 with TRBJ2-1, with 10 bases aligning to TRBD2. This CDR3 has 15 amino acids. J lost 5 bases, V lost 3 bases, and 4 bases had no gene match. Germline values: CDR1 MGHRA, CDR2 YSYEKL. The CDR3 spells CASSHPTSGDNEQFF. CDR3 coding DNA: TGCGCCAGCAGCCATCCCACTAGCGGGGACAATGAGCAGTTCTTC.

This clonotype has more than one count but fewer than ten. This sequence joins TRBV7-6 and TRBJ2-5; tentatively, D is TRBD1 (5 bases). The CDR3 sequence is 16 residues long. Germline assignment: CDR1 SGHVS and CDR2 FNYEAQ. Trimming pared 2 bases from V and 0 bases from J, leaving 13 bases between. Written as DNA, the CDR3 is TGTGCCAGCAGCTTACAGGATCTCAGGGACCAAGAGACCCAGTACTTC. This encodes CASSLQDLRDQETQYF.

This clonotype came up a few times. The genes are TRBV6-2 or TRBV6-3 and TRBJ1-6; TRBD1 aligns across 8 bases. The germline CDR1 and CDR2 sequences are MNHEY and SVGEGT. CDR3 length: 15 amino acids. The J segment lost 6 bases and the V segment lost 6 bases, leaving 7 bases of the junction unmatched. CDR3 DNA: TGTGCCAGCAGGACGGACAGGGTCTTTAATTCACCCCTCCACTTT. Its translation is CASRTDRVFNSPLHF.

The chain couples TRBV7-2 to TRBJ2-7; 12 nucleotides agree with TRBD2. Germline CDR1 reads SGHTA; CDR2 reads FQGNSA. CDR3 size: 14 residues. V was pared by 5 bases and J by 7 bases, with 6 bases of the junction left unmatched. The CDR3 here is CASSETSGRREQYF. The CDR3 coding sequence is TGTGCCAGCAGCGAGACTAGCGGGAGAAGGGAGCAGTACTTC.

This clonotype was detected only a few times. The V and J genes are TRBV7-2 and TRBJ2-1; D call uncertain. The CDR3 is 14 amino acids. V lost 2 bases and J lost 7, with 12 bases in between. Germline-derived CDR1 and CDR2 are SGHTA and FQGNSA. The CDR3: CASSLSYQNNEQFF. Here the CDR3 DNA reads TGTGCCAGCAGCTTATCGTACCAAAATAATGAGCAGTTCTTC.

In this sample, this clonotype turned up many times. The genes are TRBV12-3 or TRBV12-4 and TRBJ2-7, with TRBD1 matching over 10 bases. Trimming cost V 3 bases and J 2 bases; bases outside gene matches: 4. This CDR3 contains 15 residues. The CDR3 bases are TGTGCCAGCAGTTTGACCGGGACAGGGGCCTACGAGCAGTACTTC. Its protein product is CASSLTGTGAYEQYF.

This clonotype showed up just a few times. The chain is built from TRBV28 and TRBJ2-5; 15 positions agree with TRBD2. The junction had 7 bases not matched to a gene; V was cut back by 6 bases and J by 5 bases. Germline CDR1 MDHEN, CDR2 SYDVKM. This CDR3 is 16 amino acids long. The CDR3 loop is CASRPTGTSGRETQYF. The DNA of the CDR3 is TGTGCCAGCAGGCCTACAGGGACTAGCGGGAGGGAGACCCAGTACTTC.

This chain links TRBV24-1 with TRBJ2-1; 9 bases map to TRBD1. The CDR3 length is 16 residues. The J segment lost 7 bases and the V segment lost 3 bases, leaving 9 bases of the junction unmatched. Germline V gene data show CDR1 as KGHDR and CDR2 as SFDVKD. The CDR3 region has the DNA TGTGCCACCAGTGATCCCGCGGGACAGGGTAGTAATGAGCAGTTCTTC. Its protein is CATSDPAGQGSNEQFF.

This clonotype was seen only a few times. V usage is TRBV3-1 and J usage is TRBJ1-3; no reliable D call. Trimming removed 10 bases from V and 0 bases from J, with 13 bases in between. Germline assignment: CDR1 LGHDT and CDR2 YNNKEL (reference sequence). The CDR3 spans 14 residues. The CDR3 loop is CATAPYASGNTIYF. In DNA form, the CDR3 reads TGTGCCACCGCCCCGTATGCCTCTGGAAACACCATATATTTT.

The chain has TRBV12-3 or TRBV12-4 and TRBJ1-3; no clear D gene. CDR3 length equals 15 residues. V was clipped by 3 bases and J by 0 bases, with 9 bases between them. The CDR3 region has the DNA TGTGCCAGCAGTTTTTGGGGTAGCTCTGGAAACACCATATATTTT. It codes for CASSFWGSSGNTIYF.

This chain connects TRBV7-2 to TRBJ2-5, with a tentative D call TRBD2 (5 bases). Germline V CDR1 and CDR2: SGHTA, FQGNSA. The V gene lost 0 bases and the J gene lost 1 base, with 12 bases spanning the gap. There are 16 residues in the CDR3. CDR3 bases: TGTGCCAGCAGCTTAGCGGGTCTAGCACTCCAAGAGACCCAGTACTTC. Translation gives CASSLAGLALQETQYF.

This clonotype was observed many times. V gene TRBV18 combines with J gene TRBJ2-1, with 11 bases identical to TRBD2. The ends lost 0 bases at V and 5 bases at J; junction bases unmatched: 6. This CDR3 is 17 amino acids long. In germline, CDR1 is KGHSH, CDR2 LQKENI. Here the CDR3 reads CASSPPLTSGDHNEQFF. In nucleotides, the CDR3 is TGTGCCAGCTCACCACCGCTGACTAGCGGGGACCACAATGAGCAGTTCTTC.

This clonotype appeared once. The rearrangement uses TRBV4-1 and TRBJ2-7, with D tentatively TRBD1 (5 bases). V gave up 1 base and J gave up 6 bases, with 13 bases separating them. Germline CDR1 reads MGHRA; CDR2 reads YSYEKL. This CDR3 is 14 amino acids long. CDR3 nucleotides: TGCGCCAGCAGCCAAGCGGACAAACGCCCCGAGCAGTACTTC. It encodes CASSQADKRPEQYF.

This chain joins TRBV7-2 and TRBJ2-3; D is possibly TRBD2 (5 bases). The germline V gene encodes CDR1 SGHTA and CDR2 FQGNSA. CDR3 length: 14 residues. Trimming removed 6 bases at V and 5 bases at J, with 15 bases between. The CDR3 sequence: CASSFGRGKDTQYF. The CDR3, as DNA: TGTGCCAGCAGTTTCGGACGGGGAAAAGATACGCAGTATTTT.

The chain joins TRBV7-2 to TRBJ2-1; the D is unclear. This CDR3 region has 12 residues. V was shortened by 2 bases and J by 9 bases, with 8 bases between the two germline ends. Germline V gives CDR1 SGHTA, CDR2 FQGNSA. DNA of the CDR3: TGTGCCAGCAGCTTAAGAAACGGTGAGCAGTTCTTC. The encoded protein is CASSLRNGEQFF.

This clonotype has a handful of counts. V usage is TRBV5-1 and J usage is TRBJ1-6, with a weak D call TRBD1 (5 bases). The CDR3 covers 15 residues. V gave up 0 bases and J gave up 6 bases, with 10 bases separating them. Germline CDR1 SGHRS, CDR2 YFSETQ. CDR3: CASSLEGWGNSPLHF. CDR3 coding DNA: TGCGCCAGCAGCTTGGAGGGGTGGGGTAATTCACCCCTCCACTTT. The full variable domain, completed using reference TRBV5-1 and TRBJ1-6, is KAGVTQTPRYLIKTRGQQVTLSCSPISGHRSVSWYQQTPGQGLQFLFEYFSETQRNKGNFPGRFSGRQFSNSRSEMNVSTLELGDSALYLCASSLEGWGNSPLHFGNGTRLTVT.

The chain uses TRBV25-1 and TRBJ2-7; a possible D gene is TRBD2 (6 bases). The germline CDR1 and CDR2 sequences are MGHDK and SYGVNS. V was clipped by 1 base and J by 5 bases, with 18 bases between them. The CDR3 loop spans 16 amino acids. The CDR3 DNA follows: TGTGCCAGCAGTGAATTTTCGGGGCGGGATAAGGACGAGCAGTACTTC. This sequence encodes CASSEFSGRDKDEQYF.

This chain links TRBV10-2 with TRBJ1-1, with D possibly matching TRBD1 (6 bases). Germline V gene data show CDR1 as WSHSY and CDR2 as SAAADI. Trimming left V 5 bases short and J 4 bases short, with 14 bases between. This CDR3 is built from 14 residues. The CDR3 DNA follows: TGCGCCAGCAGTTCACAGGGTGTGTTCACTGAAGCTTTCTTT. Translation: CASSSQGVFTEAFF.

The chain joins TRBV9 to TRBJ2-7; D might be TRBD1 or TRBD2, each matching 6 bases. The CDR3 is made up of 14 amino acids. V gave up 0 bases and J gave up 6 bases, with 13 bases separating them. Germline CDR1 is SGDLS and CDR2 is YYNGEE. The CDR3 loop is CASSVGGATGEQYF. CDR3 in DNA: TGTGCCAGCAGCGTAGGGGGGGCCACGGGCGAGCAGTACTTC.

This clonotype was seen ten or more times. V usage is TRBV10-1 and J usage is TRBJ2-1; perhaps TRBD2 as D (5 bases). The V end was cut by 5 bases, the J end by 1 base, with 15 bases between. The CDR3 contains 16 residues. Germline loops: CDR1 WNHNN, CDR2 SYGVQD (reference sequence). The CDR3 DNA reads as TGCGCCAGCAGTTCGCGAGGCGGACTTTCCTACAATGAGCAGTTCTTC. It codes for CASSSRGGLSYNEQFF.

The genes are TRBV2 and TRBJ2-7; weak D call: TRBD2 (6 bases). Germline loops: CDR1 SNHLY, CDR2 FYNNEI. This CDR3 has 14 amino acids. The germline V and J ends were trimmed by 6 bases and 2 bases, with 14 bases remaining between them. CDR3 residues: CASRGGGSAYEQYF. CDR3 DNA: TGTGCCAGCAGAGGTGGGGGGAGCGCCTACGAGCAGTACTTC.

The J gene is TRBJ1-5, the V gene TRBV20-1; D perhaps matches TRBD1 (5 bases). V was clipped by 3 bases and J by 2 bases, with 11 bases between them. Germline CDR1 DFQATT, CDR2 SNEGSKA (reference sequence). The CDR3 length is 14 residues. For the CDR3, the DNA is TGCAGTGCTAGGGAGGGGCGCGGCAATCAGCCCCAGCATTTT. It is translated as CSAREGRGNQPQHF.

This clonotype was observed a few times. The V call is TRBV7-9, the J call TRBJ2-2, with 7 bases aligning to TRBD1. This CDR3 is 15 amino acids long. J lost 6 bases, V lost 1 base, and 5 bases had no gene match. The V gene's germline CDR1 is SEHNR and CDR2 FQNEAQ (reference sequence). The CDR3 loop reads CASSLVTGVAGELFF. As DNA, the CDR3 is TGTGCCAGCAGCTTAGTCACAGGGGTGGCCGGGGAGCTGTTTTTT.

The chain has TRBV27 and TRBJ2-4, with TRBD2 identical over 16 bases. Germline trimming cut 4 bases from V and 3 bases from J; bases unmatched to any gene: 9. Germline V CDR1 and CDR2: MNHEY, SMNVEV (reference sequence). The CDR3 loop spans 19 amino acids. CDR3 coding DNA: TGTGCCAGCAGTTCGCCGGGACTAGCGGGAGGGCCGGGCAAAAACATTCAGTACTTC. It yields the protein CASSSPGLAGGPGKNIQYF.